The rows below give T cell receptor beta chains drawn from one sample of a study of shared clonotypes between healthy human individuals. Method: immunoSEQ multiplex PCR; TCRdb's copy keeps in-frame clones and lacks some. The sample consists of hundreds of thousands of clones, roughly three quarters of them appearing once. The sequenced material came from PBMCs. The receptors come from a woman between 40 and 55 years old in good health. Some clones in this sample may be carry-over from other donors' samples. Each CDR3 is given with its conserved first and last residue. The D gene is left open where the match is weak. Clone size appears in some rows only: once, few, many, or a class for an expanded clone.

TRBJ2-1	-	-	TRBV5-1	CASSLTASSYNEQFF	TGCGCCAGCAGCTTGACGGCAAGCTCCTACAATGAGCAGTTCTTC
TRBJ2-5	-	-	TRBV6-5	CASSISTDQETQYF	TGTGCCAGCAGCATCTCGACCGACCAAGAGACCCAGTACTTC
TRBJ2-1	-	many	TRBV2	CASSSGLLNEQFF	TGTGCCAGCAGTTCGGGACTCCTAAATGAGCAGTTCTTC
TRBJ2-5	-	few	TRBV5-6	CASSLIRRALGETQYF	TGTGCCAGCAGCTTAATTCGGCGGGCACTCGGGGAGACCCAGTACTTC
TRBJ1-1	-	-	TRBV29-1	CSVKDARTEAFF	TGCAGCGTTAAGGACGCTCGAACGGAGGCTTTCTTT
TRBJ1-2	-	once	TRBV6-1	CASSDRLSYGYTF	TGTGCCAGCAGTGATAGACTGAGCTATGGCTACACCTTC
TRBJ2-3	-	-	TRBV5-1	CASSLARGGDTQYF	TGCGCCAGCAGCTTGGCCAGGGGTGGGGATACGCAGTATTTT
TRBJ1-2	-	-	TRBV15	CATSDGDNYGYTF	TGTGCCACCAGCGACGGGGACAACTATGGCTACACCTTC
TRBJ2-5	-	-	TRBV5-1	CASSFSDSQETQYF	TGCGCCAGCAGCTTTAGCGACAGCCAAGAGACCCAGTACTTC
TRBJ1-1	-	-	TRBV25-1	CASRPRGGTNTEAFF	TGTGCCAGCAGGCCAAGAGGGGGGACGAACACTGAAGCTTTCTTT
TRBJ1-3	TRBD1	-	TRBV28	CATGSGNTIYF	TGTGCGACAGGGTCGGGAAACACCATATATTTT
TRBJ2-2	-	-	TRBV5-1	CASSLAAGELFF	TGCGCCAGCAGCTTGGCCGCCGGGGAGCTGTTTTTT
TRBJ2-1	-	once	TRBV6-5	CASSYGLNSYNEQFF	TGTGCCAGCAGTTACGGTCTAAACTCCTACAATGAGCAGTTCTTC
TRBJ2-3	TRBD2	-	TRBV4-1	CASTPNEGTRLAGNTDTQYF	TGCGCCAGCACTCCCAACGAGGGCACCCGACTAGCGGGAAATACAGATACGCAGTATTTT
TRBJ2-2	-	once	TRBV9	CASSVVESHSTGELFF	TGTGCCAGCAGCGTAGTGGAATCCCACAGCACCGGGGAGCTGTTTTTT
TRBJ2-5	TRBD1	-	TRBV28	CASSLGRDSYQETQYF	TGTGCCAGCAGTTTAGGCCGGGACAGCTACCAAGAGACCCAGTACTTC
TRBJ2-7	-	many	TRBV27	CASSTYSNDYSYEQYF	TGTGCCAGCAGTACCTATTCGAATGATTATTCCTACGAGCAGTACTTC
TRBJ2-3	-	-	TRBV29-1	CSVDLEGPDTQYF	TGCAGCGTGGATCTCGAGGGGCCAGATACGCAGTATTTT
TRBJ2-7	-	-	TRBV18	CASSPQSGIKARQYF	TGTGCCAGCTCACCCCAAAGCGGTATTAAGGCGAGGCAGTACTTC
TRBJ1-2	-	once	TRBV9	CASPSSGEQGYGYTF	TGTGCCAGCCCCTCCTCAGGGGAACAGGGCTATGGCTACACCTTC
TRBJ1-4	-	few	TRBV7-9	CASSFRTNEKLFF	TGTGCCAGCAGCTTTCGGACGAATGAAAAACTGTTTTTT
TRBJ2-7	-	-	TRBV5-6	CASSLVRRGRSHEQYF	TGTGCCAGCAGCTTGGTAAGGAGGGGACGGTCCCACGAGCAGTACTTC
TRBJ2-3	TRBD2	-	TRBV6-4	CASSDTGGPSDTQYF	TGTGCCAGCAGTGACACGGGAGGGCCCTCAGATACGCAGTATTTT
TRBJ2-7	TRBD2	many	TRBV18	CASSEGLAELSYEQYF	TGTGCCAGCTCAGAAGGACTAGCGGAGCTTTCCTACGAGCAGTACTTC
TRBJ1-2	-	few	TRBV6-6	CASGRPTDLGYTF	TGTGCCAGCGGGCGACCGACAGATCTTGGCTACACCTTC
TRBJ1-3	-	-	TRBV30	CAWGPGNTIYF	TGTGCCTGGGGCCCTGGAAACACCATATATTTT
TRBJ2-7	TRBD2	few	TRBV9	CASSLRDYPSSYEQYF	TGTGCCAGCAGCCTTAGGGACTATCCCAGCTCCTACGAGCAGTACTTC
TRBJ2-3	-	-	TRBV19	CASRLTRRDTDTQYF	TGTGCCAGTAGACTGACTAGGAGGGACACAGATACGCAGTATTTT
TRBJ1-5	-	-	TRBV7-2	CASSLRGGEQPQHF	TGTGCCAGCAGCTTAAGGGGGGGTGAGCAGCCCCAGCATTTT
TRBJ2-5	TRBD2	many	TRBV5-8	CASSLVSGRASVETQYF	TGTGCCAGCAGCTTGGTTAGCGGGAGGGCCTCGGTAGAGACCCAGTACTTC
TRBJ2-7	-	-	TRBV7-9	CASSSAGPHEQYF	TGTGCCAGCAGCTCGGCGGGACCCCACGAGCAGTACTTC
TRBJ2-5	-	-	TRBV9	CASSGTDQETQYF	TGTGCCAGCAGCGGGACAGACCAAGAGACCCAGTACTTC
TRBJ2-1	-	-	TRBV28	CASNRDNEQFF	TGTGCCAGCAACCGGGACAATGAGCAGTTCTTC
TRBJ2-1	TRBD2	-	TRBV29-1	CSVTPWASGTQEDNEQFF	TGCAGCGTCACACCCTGGGCTAGCGGGACACAGGAAGACAATGAGCAGTTCTTC
TRBJ1-5	-	once	TRBV7-9	CASSLERPGEEQPQHF	TGTGCCAGCAGCTTAGAGCGGCCCGGGGAGGAACAGCCCCAGCATTTT
TRBJ1-2	-	few	TRBV29-1	CSVEERAFMDGYTF	TGCAGCGTTGAAGAAAGGGCATTTATGGATGGCTACACCTTC
TRBJ1-2	-	-	TRBV6-6	CASSLPTGNGGGYTF	TGTGCCAGCAGCTTACCCACAGGGAATGGAGGTGGCTACACCTTC
TRBJ2-1	-	-	TRBV6-1	CASIRGYTSYNEQFF	TGTGCCAGCATAAGGGGATATACCTCCTACAATGAGCAGTTCTTC
TRBJ2-1	-	once	TRBV15	CATSRERVSYNEQFF	TGTGCCACCAGCAGAGAGAGGGTTTCCTACAATGAGCAGTTCTTC
TRBJ2-7	TRBD2	-	TRBV28	CASSPSGTYEQYF	TGTGCCAGCAGTCCTAGCGGTACCTACGAGCAGTACTTC
TRBJ1-6	-	-	TRBV5-6	CASSSGGGYNSPLHF	TGTGCCAGCAGCTCCGGAGGAGGATATAATTCACCCCTCCACTTT
TRBJ2-1	-	-	TRBV5-1	CASSFDIGYNEQFF	TGCGCCAGCAGCTTCGACATCGGCTACAATGAGCAGTTCTTC
TRBJ1-4	TRBD1	-	TRBV29-1	CSVEDLAGGRAIF	TGCAGCGTTGAAGATCTGGCAGGGGGGCGGGCGATTTTT
TRBJ2-1	-	-	TRBV19	CASSKQGYEQFF	TGTGCCAGTAGCAAACAGGGTTATGAGCAGTTCTTC
TRBJ2-2	-	-	TRBV2	CASRDRFPLNTGELFF	TGTGCCAGCAGGGACCGCTTCCCCTTGAACACCGGGGAGCTGTTTTTT
TRBJ1-5	-	-	TRBV5-1	CASSLAGVDQPQHF	TGCGCCAGCAGCTTGGCCGGGGTTGATCAGCCCCAGCATTTT
TRBJ2-6	-	-	TRBV15	CATSRKGLRALSGANVLTF	TGTGCCACCAGCAGAAAGGGACTTCGGGCTCTGTCTGGGGCCAACGTCCTGACTTTC
TRBJ1-1	TRBD1	-	TRBV19	CASSPTGGLTEAFF	TGTGCCAGTAGTCCCACAGGGGGCCTCACTGAAGCTTTCTTT
TRBJ1-3	-	once	TRBV13	CASSLDPHSGNTIYF	TGTGCCAGCAGCTTAGATCCCCACTCTGGAAACACCATATATTTT